These 14 T cell receptor beta chains share one sample of origin, sequenced in a study of T-cell memory formation after mild COVID-19 (dated by TCRdb to 2020 to 2022). The library was built by means of 5' RACE. Sequenced on an Illumina NovaSeq 6000. TCRdb redid the processing of the public reads, applying fastp at Q25 and MiXCR, and retained in-frame beta chains. Identical CDR3 proteins give one entry, which carries the most common genes and DNA. Present in this sample are roughly 380,000 distinct CDR3 sequences, 28% of which were seen just once. The ten largest clones take up approximately 12% of the sample. The sequencing input was PBMCs or a T cell subset sorted from them (not recorded which). The receptors here all came from an adult woman who had mild COVID-19 (a few samples of this study predate the infection). The sample titles of this study are shuffled in the database, so cell type and time point are left out; the donor was told from shared clones.

This clonotype has more than one count but fewer than ten. The chain recombines TRBV7-9 with TRBJ2-7; D perhaps matches TRBD1 (5 bases). The length of the CDR3 is 12 residues. Germline CDR1 is SEHNR and CDR2 is FQNEAQ (reference sequence). The CDR3 protein is CAVRGLGYEQYF. The CDR3 bases are TGTGCTGTAAGGGGCTTAGGGTACGAGCAGTACTTC.

The chain is built from TRBV24-1 and TRBJ1-2; D is ambiguous. Trimming removed 0 bases from V and 4 bases from J, with 8 bases in between. Germline CDR1 is KGHDR and CDR2 is SFDVKD. The CDR3 length is 14 residues. CDR3 loop: CATSDLVRSYGYTF. The CDR3 nucleotides are TGTGCCACCAGTGATTTGGTCAGATCCTATGGCTACACCTTC.

This clonotype showed up just a few times. The chain uses TRBV10-3 and TRBJ2-7, with D unclear. The CDR3 has 12 residues. V lost 3 bases to trimming and J lost 4 bases, with 7 bases between them. Germline V lookup: CDR1 ENHRY, CDR2 SYGVKD. The CDR3 coding sequence is TGTGCCATCAGTGAACAAGGATACGAGCAGTACTTC. It encodes CAISEQGYEQYF.

J is TRBJ2-1 and V is TRBV7-3; 7 nucleotides align to TRBD2. This CDR3 comprises 15 residues. From germline, CDR1 is SGHTA and CDR2 FQGTGA. The trim removed 4 bases at V and 0 bases at J, leaving 3 bases unmatched. In DNA, the CDR3 is TGTGCCAGCAGCTCCTCTAGCGGCTCCTACAATGAGCAGTTCTTC. This gives the protein CASSSSSGSYNEQFF.

This clonotype was counted between two and nine times. The chain combines TRBV4-1 with TRBJ2-3; tentatively, D is TRBD2 (6 bases). Germline CDR1 reads MGHRA; CDR2 reads YSYEKL. V was cut by 0 bases and J by 2 bases, with 12 bases left in between. This CDR3 has 16 residues. The CDR3 is CASSQEWLANTDTQYF. The CDR3 DNA is TGCGCCAGCAGCCAAGAGTGGCTAGCGAACACAGATACGCAGTATTTT.

V is TRBV7-3 and J is TRBJ1-5, with 9 bases identical to TRBD1. J was trimmed by 10 bases and V by 5 bases; bases with no gene match: 6. The CDR3 has 13 residues. Germline V gene data show CDR1 as SGHTA and CDR2 as FQGTGA. The CDR3 DNA reads as TGTGCCAGCAGCGAAGGGACAGGGTACCCCCAGCATTTT. It is translated as CASSEGTGYPQHF. Filled out from reference TRBV7-3 and TRBJ1-5, the complete variable domain reads GAGVSQTPSNKVTEKGKYVELRCDPISGHTALYWYRQSLGQGPEFLIYFQGTGAADDSGLPNDRFFAVRPEGSVSTLKIQRTERGDSAVYLCASSEGTGYPQHFGDGTRLSIL.

The chain joins TRBV9 to TRBJ2-3, with D unclear. The CDR3 length is 15 residues. CDR1 and CDR2 from the germline V gene are SGDLS and YYNGEE. V lost 2 bases, J lost 4 bases, and 14 bases lay in between. For the CDR3, the DNA is TGTGCCAGCAGCGTTGGGCGGAAGCCCCCAGATACGCAGTATTTT. Translation gives CASSVGRKPPDTQYF.

The chain joins TRBV4-3 to TRBJ1-2; 7 bases match TRBD1. This CDR3 spans 17 amino acids. J lost 8 bases, V lost 3 bases, and 18 bases had no gene match. CDR1 is LGHNA, CDR2 YSLEER, per germline. CDR3 in DNA: TGCGCCAGCAGCCAGGGCTATGGAGACAGGGCAGCGTCCGGCTACACCTTC. Its protein is CASSQGYGDRAASGYTF.

The chain combines TRBV7-9 with TRBJ2-7; 7 bases are shared with TRBD2. Losses at the gene ends were 3 bases for V and 0 bases for J; bases not matched to a gene: 8. The CDR3 spans 16 residues. Germline lookup yields CDR1 SEHNR and CDR2 FQNEAQ (reference sequence). CDR3 region: CASSLVPSGSSYEQYF. CDR3 bases: TGTGCCAGCAGCTTGGTACCTAGCGGTAGCTCCTACGAGCAGTACTTC.

This rearrangement joins TRBV11-2 to TRBJ1-2; 8 nucleotides align to TRBD1. The germline gives CDR1 SGHAT, CDR2 FQNNGV. The CDR3 extends over 15 amino acids. J gave up 6 bases and V 0 bases, and 6 bases lay outside the gene matches. DNA for the CDR3: TGTGCCAGCAGCTTAGAGCCAGGGGGCCACGATGGCTACACCTTC. Its protein is CASSLEPGGHDGYTF.

This clonotype was seen once. This chain links TRBV16 with TRBJ1-1; no firm D call. V shed 0 bases and J shed 0 bases, with 5 bases lying between them. The CDR3 sequence is 14 residues long. CDR1 KGHSY and CDR2 FQNENV come from the germline V gene. In nucleotides, the CDR3 is TGTGCCAGCAGCCAATCGGGCATGAACACTGAAGCTTTCTTT. This gives the protein CASSQSGMNTEAFF. The whole variable domain, remainder taken from reference TRBV16 and TRBJ1-1, is GEEVAQTPKHLVRGEGQKAKLYCAPIKGHSYVFWYQQVLKNEFKFLISFQNENVFDETGMPKERFSAKCLPNSPCSLEIQATKLEDSAVYFCASSQSGMNTEAFFGQGTRLTVV.

The rearrangement joins TRBV6-6 to TRBJ2-3; D call uncertain. Germline assignment: CDR1 MNHNY and CDR2 SVGAGI (reference sequence). Trimming cost V 6 bases and J 3 bases, with 7 bases left between them. The CDR3 sequence is 12 residues long. The CDR3 nucleotides read TGTGCCAGCAGGGGATCTACAGATACGCAGTATTTT. It codes for CASRGSTDTQYF.

CDR3 residues: CASSYAAPGRPTGELFF. The CDR3 nucleotides are TGTGCCAGCAGTTACGCTGCCCCCGGGCGGCCCACCGGGGAGCTGTTTTTT. The chain is built from TRBV6-5 and TRBJ2-2, with D unresolved. V shed 2 bases and J shed 4 bases, with 17 bases lying between them. The CDR3 contains 17 residues. Germline V gives CDR1 MNHEY, CDR2 SVGAGI.

The chain joins TRBV6-1 to TRBJ2-1, with D possibly TRBD1 on 5 matching bases. CDR1 and CDR2 (germline): MNHNS, SASEGT. Trimming cost V 4 bases and J 10 bases, with 20 bases left between them. This CDR3 has 15 amino acids. Here the CDR3 DNA reads TGTGCCAGCAGTGCGTTTGGGGTGAGTCAGGGCGAGCAGTTCTTC. Protein: CASSAFGVSQGEQFF.